Following are 25 T cell receptor beta chains from one sample sequenced in a study of regulatory T cells in long-lasting Graves disease. CDR3-region Arm-PCR and iRepertoire HTBI primers produced the TCR beta libraries. TCRdb fed the multiplex PCR reads into MiXCR, producing one record per CDR3 protein. The sample has hundreds of thousands of distinct CDR3 sequences; approximately 20% are singletons. Indicated time point: newly diagnosed GD, antithyroid drugs for less than 3 months. Researchers made the TCR library from RNA that was extracted from PBMCs. Sample: peripheral blood mononuclear cells (PBMCs), taken at new diagnosis, from a patient treated with antithyroid drugs. These receptor sequences come from a female donor with Graves disease.

This clonotype was seen ten or more times. The chain uses TRBV20-1 and TRBJ1-1; a possible D gene is TRBD1 (6 bases). This CDR3 spans 13 amino acids. The germline V gene encodes CDR1 DFQATT and CDR2 SNEGSKA (reference sequence). The germline V and J ends were trimmed by 5 bases and 2 bases, with 12 bases remaining between them. The CDR3: CSAPGHGNTEAFF. CDR3 DNA: TGCAGTGCTCCGGGACACGGAAACACTGAAGCTTTCTTT.

In regard to this clonotype: One base separates it from a far larger clone, so it is likely a read error. The chain recombines TRBV2 with TRBJ2-3; no clear D. V was clipped by 6 bases and J by 5 bases, with 15 bases between them. The germline gives CDR1 SNHLY, CDR2 FYNNEI. The CDR3 consists of 14 residues. As DNA, the CDR3 is TGTGCCAGCAGCTTAATGACTCGCCGAGATACGCAGTATTTT. Residues: CASSLMTRRDTQYF.

Note on this clonotype: This probably arose from a read error, given a far larger clone one base away. The chain links TRBV7-8 to TRBJ2-7; the D gene could be TRBD1 or TRBD2 (5 bases each). The CDR3 loop spans 14 amino acids. The V gene's germline CDR1 is SGHVS and CDR2 FQNEAQ. The CDR3 sequence is CVSSQIWGSYEQYF. CDR3 coding DNA: TGTGTCAGCAGCCAAATCTGGGGGTCCTACGAGCAGTACTTC.

About this clonotype: Possible read error: a much larger clone is one base away. The CDR3 end shows no conserved phenylalanine or tryptophan, and so a read error is likely. J is TRBJ2-1 and V is TRBV9; 10 positions match TRBD1. The CDR3 has 18 amino acids. The V gene's germline CDR1 is SGDLS and CDR2 YYNGEE. The V and J ends lost 3 bases and 2 bases, in that order; junction bases with no gene match: 11. CDR3 loop: CASSGGTGVLEAYNEQFS. The CDR3 DNA sequence: TGTGCCAGCAGCGGCGGGACAGGGGTTCTGGAGGCCTACAATGAGCAGTTCTCC.

Written as DNA, the CDR3 is TGTGCCAGCAGACCCCAGGGCCTCGAGCAGTACTTC. Translating gives CASRPQGLEQYF. The chain couples TRBV6-1 to TRBJ2-7; a weak D match, TRBD1 (5 bases). V shed 6 bases and J shed 6 bases, with 12 bases lying between them. This CDR3 contains 12 residues. Per germline, CDR1 MNHNS and CDR2 SASEGT.

The chain joins TRBV12-3 or TRBV12-4 to TRBJ2-7; TRBD1 matches 7 bases. The CDR3 has 15 amino acids. Unmatched junction bases numbered 11, after V lost 6 bases and J lost 3 bases. As DNA, the CDR3 is TGTGCCAGCAGCCCGGGACAGCTGGTTTTCTACGAGCAGTACTTC. This translates into CASSPGQLVFYEQYF.

The CDR3 DNA sequence: TGTGCCAGCAGCTTGAACTCCGCTAGCACAGATACGCAGTATTTT. Residues: CASSLNSASTDTQYF. The chain is built from TRBV7-2 and TRBJ2-3; D ambiguous. CDR1 and CDR2 (germline): SGHTA, FQGNSA. This CDR3 contains 15 residues. With 3 bases removed from V and 0 bases from J, the gap between germline ends came to 10 bases.

This clonotype was counted ten times or more. This sequence joins TRBV11-3 and TRBJ2-3; 7 bases fit TRBD2. This CDR3 is built from 17 residues. CDR1 is SGHNT and CDR2 is YENEEA in the germline V gene. The junction had 13 bases not matched to a gene; V was cut back by 1 base and J by 6 bases. CDR3 sequence reads: CASSLVLAGFVRDTQYF. The CDR3, as DNA: TGTGCCAGCAGCTTAGTTTTAGCGGGTTTTGTCAGGGATACGCAGTATTTT.

This clonotype was recorded at least ten times. CDR3 nucleotide sequence: TGTGCCAGCAGCAACCCTAGGAGGGAGGGCCCCCGGGAGACCCAGTACTTC. Translated, it gives CASSNPRREGPRETQYF. The rearrangement uses TRBV9 and TRBJ2-5; TRBD2 matches 7 bases. There are 17 residues in the CDR3. J gave up 5 bases and V 4 bases, and 17 bases lay outside the gene matches. The V gene's germline CDR1 is SGDLS and CDR2 YYNGEE. The full variable domain, with the rest looked up from reference TRBV9 and TRBJ2-5, is DSGVTQTPKHLITATGQRVTLRCSPRSGDLSVYWYQQSLDQGLQFLIQYYNGEERAKGNILERFSAQQFPDLHSELNLSSLELGDSALYFCASSNPRREGPRETQYFGPGTRLLVL.

This clonotype was recorded a few times. This chain joins TRBV29-1 and TRBJ1-2; no reliable D call. From germline, CDR1 is SQVTM and CDR2 ANQGSEA. V was pared by 3 bases and J by 0 bases, with 11 bases between. The CDR3 sequence is 14 residues long. CDR3 in amino acids: CSVDSPSTNYGYTF. The CDR3 bases are TGCAGCGTTGACTCTCCGTCGACTAACTATGGCTACACCTTC.

This clonotype was recorded at least ten times. The chain joins TRBV20-1 to TRBJ2-1, with 9 bases aligning to TRBD2. CDR3 length: 16 residues. The V gene end was trimmed by 2 bases and the J gene end by 7 bases; junction bases not matched to a gene: 12. Germline V gene data show CDR1 as DFQATT and CDR2 as SNEGSKA (reference sequence). The CDR3: CSARQAASGRINEQFF. The CDR3 DNA follows: TGCAGTGCTAGACAAGCGGCGAGCGGGAGGATTAATGAGCAGTTCTTC.

This clonotype has ten or more counts. The CDR3 region is CASAPGGTEAFF. The CDR3 DNA reads TGTGCCAGCGCCCCCGGGGGTACTGAAGCTTTCTTT. The V and J genes are TRBV12-3 or TRBV12-4 and TRBJ1-1, with a weak D call TRBD1 (5 bases). The CDR3 consists of 12 residues. V lost 8 bases to trimming and J lost 5 bases, with 12 bases between them.

With regard to this clonotype: A much larger clone lies a single base off, so this may be a read error. The rearrangement links TRBV2 to TRBJ2-3, with 9 bases matching TRBD2. TRBJ2-1 matches the DNA end more closely, so the J call is doubtful. The germline V gene encodes CDR1 SNHLY and CDR2 FYNNEI. The CDR3 spans 14 residues. CDR3 coding DNA: TGTGCCGGCAGTGAGCGGGAGGACATCAATGAGCAGTTCTTC. This sequence encodes CAGSEREDINEQFF.

This clonotype was counted at least ten times. The J gene is TRBJ2-6, the V gene TRBV2; the D is unclear. CDR1 and CDR2 (germline): SNHLY, FYNNEI. The CDR3 contains 14 residues. Trimming removed 6 bases at V and 3 bases at J, with 9 bases between. The CDR3 here is CASSLRGGANVLTF. CDR3 DNA: TGTGCCAGCAGCCTCCGAGGTGGGGCCAACGTCCTGACTTTC.

The chain combines TRBV11-3 with TRBJ2-1; weak D call: TRBD2 (6 bases). Germline V gene data show CDR1 as SGHNT and CDR2 as YENEEA. This CDR3 has 15 amino acids. V lost 5 bases and J 6 bases, leaving 17 bases between the germline ends. The CDR3 region is CASSQGGGIANEQFF. CDR3 in DNA: TGTGCCAGCAGCCAGGGCGGCGGGATAGCCAATGAGCAGTTCTTC. The whole variable domain, filled in from reference TRBV11-3 and TRBJ2-1, reads EAGVVQSPRYKIIEKKQPVAFWCNPISGHNTLYWYLQNLGQGPELLIRYENEEAVDDSQLPKDRFSAERLKGVDSTLKIQPAELGDSAVYLCASSQGGGIANEQFFGPGTRLTVL.

This clonotype was counted between two and nine times. The chain uses TRBV20-1 and TRBJ1-1; TRBD1 matches at 8 bases. Unmatched junction bases numbered 4, after V lost 4 bases and J lost 6 bases. This CDR3 spans 12 amino acids. CDR1 is DFQATT and CDR2 is SNEGSKA in the germline V gene (reference sequence). The CDR3, as DNA: TGCAGTGCTACCCCAGGGGGCTCTGAAGCTTTCTTT. Translated: CSATPGGSEAFF.

Regarding this clonotype: Given a much more abundant clone one base away, this may be a read error. The gene calls are TRBV6-5 and TRBJ1-6; D call uncertain. Germline-derived CDR1 and CDR2 are MNHEY and SVGAGI. The CDR3 spans 16 residues. Trimming took 2 bases from V and 7 from J, leaving 15 bases between them. Written as DNA, the CDR3 is TGTGCCAGCAGTTACGGTATAGCGGGGATCAATTCACCCCTCCACTTT. Amino acid sequence: CASSYGIAGINSPLHF.

The table lists this clonotype with many counts. The chain joins TRBV19 to TRBJ1-3; 7 positions match TRBD1. The CDR3 is 14 amino acids. V gave up 7 bases and J gave up 3 bases; unmatched junction bases: 6. Germline-derived CDR1 and CDR2 are LNHDA and SQIVND (reference sequence). The CDR3, as DNA: TGTGCCAGTACCGAGGGGGCAGTTGGAAACACCATATATTTT. Protein sequence: CASTEGAVGNTIYF.

As regards this clonotype: Possible read error: a much larger clone is one base away. The chain links TRBV4-1 to TRBJ1-1, with TRBD1 matching over 7 bases. The CDR3 is made up of 14 amino acids. CDR1 is MGHRA, CDR2 YSYEKL, per germline. This CDR3 is CARSQHSGGTEAFF. The CDR3 nucleotides read TGCGCCAGGAGCCAGCACTCAGGGGGCACTGAAGCTTTCTTT.

This clonotype has at least ten counts. This chain connects TRBV25-1 to TRBJ2-5; maybe TRBD1 (6 bases). Per the germline V gene, CDR1 is MGHDK and CDR2 is SYGVNS. The CDR3 totals 18 residues. The germline V and J ends were trimmed by 1 base and 1 base, with 19 bases remaining between them. CDR3 nucleotides: TGTGCCAGCAGTGAATCCCAAATAAGCTACAGGGTCCAAGAGACCCAGTACTTC. As protein: CASSESQISYRVQETQYF.

This clonotype showed up many times. Just one base apart from a much larger clone, this may be a read error. The rearrangement uses TRBV24-1 and TRBJ2-3; a weak D match, TRBD1 (6 bases). This CDR3 spans 13 amino acids. The germline V gene encodes CDR1 KGHDR and CDR2 SFDVKD. Deletions cut 12 bases from V and 1 base from J, with 13 bases between. CDR3 residues: CAAMGARTDTQYF. In nucleotides, the CDR3 is TGTGCCGCCATGGGGGCCCGCACAGATACGCAGTATTTT.

This clonotype was detected only a few times. The rearrangement links TRBV28 to TRBJ1-4; D ambiguous. In germline, CDR1 is MDHEN, CDR2 SYDVKM. The CDR3 is made up of 15 amino acids. Trimming shortened V by 5 bases and J by 5 bases, and 15 bases separated the two germline ends. The CDR3 protein is CASSPPAGYNEKLFF. CDR3 coding DNA: TGTGCCAGCAGTCCCCCGGCGGGCTACAATGAAAAACTGTTTTTT.

In this sample, this clonotype turned up many times. The chain has TRBV29-1 and TRBJ2-2, with 10 bases that match TRBD2. The germline V gene encodes CDR1 SQVTM and CDR2 ANQGSEA. V lost 7 bases to trimming and J lost 2 bases; unmatched junction nucleotides: 10. The CDR3 sequence is 16 residues long. For the CDR3, the DNA is TGCAGCGCTCGGACTAGCGGCTTAGGAAACACCGGGGAGCTGTTTTTT. Amino acid sequence: CSARTSGLGNTGELFF.

About this clonotype: A read error is possible here, since a much larger clone lies one base away. The chain links TRBV28 to TRBJ2-7; 11 bases are a match to TRBD2. With 8 bases clipped from V and 7 bases from J, the junction kept 7 bases outside the gene matches. Germline CDR1 is MDHEN and CDR2 is SYDVKM. The CDR3 consists of 13 residues. The CDR3 DNA sequence: TGTGCCAGCCGGACTAGCGGGTTGGATGAGCAGTACTTC. Residues: CASRTSGLDEQYF. The full variable domain, its missing parts supplied by reference TRBV28 and TRBJ2-7, is DVKVTQSSRYLVKRTGEKVFLECVQDMDHENMFWYRQDPGLGLRLIYFSYDVKMKEKGDIPEGYSVSREKKERFSLILESASTNQTSMYLCASRTSGLDEQYFGPGTRLTVT.

On this clonotype itself: A read error is likely here: a far larger clone is one base away. This chain joins TRBV6-2 or TRBV6-3 and TRBJ1-1; D gene unclear. Trimming stripped 5 bases from V and 10 bases from J, with 20 bases between. This CDR3 has 14 residues. Germline lookup yields CDR1 MNHEY and CDR2 SVGEGT. The CDR3 reads CASSPQTSPSVAFF. DNA of the CDR3: TGTGCCAGCAGTCCGCAGACAAGCCCTTCTGTAGCTTTCTTT.